Each of the 25 T cell receptor beta chains below was sequenced from the same sample in a study of blood T cell repertoires in COVID-19. The table came from immunoSEQ multiplex PCR; TCRdb's copy has only in-frame clones and leaves some out. The top ten clones hold roughly 0.9% of a sample with 190,000 or so clones, about 83% of them seen once. The sample consisted of peripheral blood. The receptors were sampled from a woman younger than 30 who had recovered from COVID-19.

The chain carries TRBV19 and TRBJ1-3; D gene unclear. This CDR3 contains 16 residues. V was pared by 5 bases and J by 2 bases, with 16 bases between. The germline V gene has CDR1 LNHDA and CDR2 SQIVND (reference sequence). CDR3 coding DNA: TGTGCCAGTAGTGCCCCCAGAGGGAGGCCTGGAAACACCATATATTTT. As protein: CASSAPRGRPGNTIYF.

The chain recombines TRBV20-1 with TRBJ2-7, with TRBD2 identical over 10 bases. Trimming took 3 bases from V and 2 from J; bases not matched to a gene: 7. CDR1 and CDR2 (germline): DFQATT, SNEGSKA (reference sequence). The CDR3 spans 15 residues. The CDR3 DNA reads as TGCAGTGCTAGTCCACTAGCGGGGACACCCTACGAGCAGTACTTC. Its protein is CSASPLAGTPYEQYF.

This clone was observed once. The chain links TRBV7-9 to TRBJ2-1; TRBD2 matches 7 bases. The CDR3 runs 13 residues. Per the germline V gene, CDR1 is SEHNR and CDR2 is FQNEAQ (reference sequence). The V segment lost 5 bases and the J segment 10 bases; nucleotides outside the gene matches: 8. CDR3 protein: CASSQSPGLEQFF. CDR3 coding DNA: TGTGCCAGCAGCCAATCTCCGGGACTAGAGCAGTTCTTC.

The V and J genes are TRBV6-6 and TRBJ1-1; 9 bases are shared with TRBD1. This CDR3 is built from 20 residues. Germline CDR1 reads MNHNY; CDR2 reads SVGAGI (reference sequence). The ends lost 5 bases at V and 1 base at J; junction bases unmatched: 20. For the CDR3, the DNA is TGTGCCAGCAGTCCCCTCATTAGGGGCCTACAGGGGGCGAGGAACACTGAAGCTTTCTTT. Its translation is CASSPLIRGLQGARNTEAFF.

This chain links TRBV5-1 with TRBJ1-6; 9 bases align to TRBD1. The CDR3 spans 15 residues. The trim removed 1 base at V and 9 bases at J, leaving 5 bases unmatched. In germline, CDR1 is SGHRS, CDR2 YFSETQ. The CDR3 here is CASSLSGQGRSPLHF. CDR3 DNA: TGCGCCAGCAGCTTGTCGGGACAGGGACGTTCACCCCTCCACTTT.

The J gene is TRBJ2-2, the V gene TRBV24-1, with 7 bases that match TRBD2. The CDR3 runs 14 residues. Germline-derived CDR1 and CDR2 are KGHDR and SFDVKD. V was pared by 3 bases and J by 3 bases, with 0 bases of the junction left unmatched. The chain's CDR3 is CATSDGRDTGELFF. The CDR3 DNA sequence: TGTGCCACCAGTGATGGGAGGGACACCGGGGAGCTGTTTTTT.

The rearrangement links TRBV10-3 to TRBJ1-2; TRBD1 is a possible D gene (5 bases). Germline values: CDR1 ENHRY, CDR2 SYGVKD. This CDR3 has 15 amino acids. Deletions cut 0 bases from V and 6 bases from J, with 14 bases between. CDR3 amino acids: CAISESLAGENGYTF. The CDR3 DNA is TGTGCCATCAGTGAGTCATTAGCGGGGGAAAATGGCTACACCTTC.

The rearrangement uses TRBV5-1 and TRBJ1-4; 8 positions match TRBD1. Losses at the gene ends were 0 bases for V and 4 bases for J; bases not matched to a gene: 8. The CDR3 length is 17 residues. The germline CDR1 and CDR2 sequences are SGHRS and YFSETQ. The CDR3 protein is CASSLDGRGLSNEKLFF. DNA for the CDR3: TGCGCCAGCAGCTTGGACGGCAGGGGGCTTAGTAATGAAAAACTGTTTTTT.

V gene TRBV18 combines with J gene TRBJ2-1; 8 bases are shared with TRBD1. Germline V gene data show CDR1 as KGHSH and CDR2 as LQKENI. V lost 6 bases to trimming and J lost 8 bases; unmatched junction nucleotides: 6. CDR3 length: 13 residues. DNA of the CDR3: TGTGCCAGCTCCCCCCGGACAGGGTATGAGCAGTTCTTC. Translation gives CASSPRTGYEQFF.

The J gene is TRBJ1-1, the V gene TRBV28; no firm D call. V lost 3 bases, J lost 1 base, and 9 bases lay in between. Per the germline V gene, CDR1 is MDHEN and CDR2 is SYDVKM. This CDR3 contains 14 residues. CDR3 in DNA: TGTGCCAGCAGTTTGACACAGAGGAACACTGAAGCTTTCTTT. This codes for CASSLTQRNTEAFF.

The chain employs TRBV7-3 and TRBJ1-3, with D maybe TRBD2 (6 bases). The DNA end lines up better with TRBJ2-2; the J call may be wrong. In germline, CDR1 is SGHTA, CDR2 FQGTGA. The CDR3 consists of 15 residues. CDR3 sequence: CASSPRLGNTGELFF. Here the CDR3 DNA reads TGTGCCAGCAGCCCCAGACTAGGAAACACCGGGGAGCTGTTTTTT.

The CDR3 region is CAWGRGLAKTDTQYF. The CDR3, as DNA: TGTGCCTGGGGCAGGGGACTAGCGAAGACAGATACGCAGTATTTT. The chain links TRBV30 to TRBJ2-3, with TRBD2 identical over 10 bases. Germline V lookup: CDR1 GTSNPN, CDR2 SVGIG (reference sequence). V shed 5 bases and J 3 bases; nucleotides not matched to a gene: 8. This CDR3 is 15 amino acids long.

The V gene is TRBV29-1, the J gene TRBJ1-1; the D gene is possibly TRBD1 (5 bases). Germline CDR1 SQVTM, CDR2 ANQGSEA. The V gene lost 5 bases and the J gene lost 2 bases, with 15 bases spanning the gap. The CDR3 is made up of 14 amino acids. DNA of the CDR3: TGCAGCGTTACAGATCCGGGACTTAACACTGAAGCTTTCTTT. It translates to CSVTDPGLNTEAFF.

CDR3 protein: CASSLPLAESYGYTF. The CDR3 coding sequence is TGTGCCAGCAGCTTGCCCCTGGCGGAGTCTTATGGCTACACCTTC. This rearrangement joins TRBV5-4 to TRBJ1-2, with D uncertain. V lost 1 base and J 5 bases, leaving 15 bases between the germline ends. Germline V CDR1 and CDR2: SGHNT, YYREEE (reference sequence). The CDR3 sequence is 15 residues long.

This rearrangement joins TRBV27 to TRBJ2-5, with TRBD2 matching over 8 bases. Germline lookup yields CDR1 MNHEY and CDR2 SMNVEV (reference sequence). The CDR3 covers 15 residues. V was pared by 2 bases and J by 5 bases, with 7 bases of the junction left unmatched. The chain's CDR3 is CASSLGGRHTETQYF. CDR3 nucleotides: TGTGCCAGCAGTTTAGGCGGGAGGCACACCGAGACCCAGTACTTC.

For the CDR3, the DNA is TGTGCCAGCCACGGACAGTATGGCTACACCTTC. It codes for CASHGQYGYTF. The V gene is TRBV25-1, the J gene TRBJ1-2, with D tentatively TRBD1 (6 bases). From germline, CDR1 is MGHDK and CDR2 SYGVNS. The length of the CDR3 is 11 residues. V gave up 8 bases and J gave up 5 bases, with 9 bases separating them.

V usage is TRBV4-3 and J usage is TRBJ1-6; D is uncertain. The CDR3 has 13 amino acids. Germline V CDR1 and CDR2: LGHNA, YSLEER. Trimming shortened V by 1 base and J by 8 bases, and 6 bases separated the two germline ends. In DNA form, the CDR3 reads TGCGCCAGCAGCCAAGGTCGCGATTCACCCCTCCACTTT. Translating gives CASSQGRDSPLHF.

The chain combines TRBV11-2 with TRBJ1-2; 7 bases agree with TRBD1. This CDR3 comprises 17 residues. Trimming took 1 base from V and 0 from J; bases not matched to a gene: 8. The germline CDR1 and CDR2 sequences are SGHAT and FQNNGV. The DNA for the CDR3 is TGTGCCAGCAGCTTAGGAATAGGGCAGGGGGCTAACTATGGCTACACCTTC. Amino acid sequence: CASSLGIGQGANYGYTF.

V is TRBV4-3 and J is TRBJ2-3; 11 bases align to TRBD2. J gave up 4 bases and V 5 bases, and 8 bases lay outside the gene matches. Germline assignment: CDR1 LGHNA and CDR2 YSLEER. The CDR3 runs 16 residues. The CDR3, as DNA: TGCGCCAGCAGCGAAGGGGTAGCGGGGGGGGCAGATACGCAGTATTTT. This codes for CASSEGVAGGADTQYF.

The J gene is TRBJ2-2, the V gene TRBV5-1, with 7 bases identical to TRBD2. The CDR3 contains 15 residues. With V trimmed by 3 bases and J by 4 bases, 6 bases remained unmatched. Germline V gene lookup returns CDR1 SGHRS and CDR2 YFSETQ. The CDR3 loop reads CASSSSGKGTGELFF. The CDR3 DNA sequence: TGCGCCAGCAGCTCGAGCGGGAAAGGCACCGGGGAGCTGTTTTTT. The full variable domain, in which reference TRBV5-1 and TRBJ2-2 provide the parts outside the CDR3, is KAGVTQTPRYLIKTRGQQVTLSCSPISGHRSVSWYQQTPGQGLQFLFEYFSETQRNKGNFPGRFSGRQFSNSRSEMNVSTLELGDSALYLCASSSSGKGTGELFFGEGSRLTVL.

This rearrangement joins TRBV2 to TRBJ1-4; 8 bases map to TRBD1. Unmatched junction bases numbered 11, after V lost 6 bases and J lost 5 bases. The germline gives CDR1 SNHLY, CDR2 FYNNEI. This CDR3 comprises 16 residues. The CDR3 spells CASSDRMDRENEKLFF. Here the CDR3 DNA reads TGTGCCAGCAGCGACCGCATGGACAGGGAAAATGAAAAACTGTTTTTT.

The chain has TRBV2 and TRBJ2-3, with 9 positions matching TRBD2. J was trimmed by 4 bases and V by 4 bases; bases with no gene match: 9. Germline CDR1 reads SNHLY; CDR2 reads FYNNEI. The CDR3 spans 16 residues. CDR3 nucleotide sequence: TGTGCCAGCAGTGGGTTAGCGGGGGCTGGAGCAGATACGCAGTATTTT. As protein: CASSGLAGAGADTQYF.

The CDR3 sequence: CASSYSSQGEAFF. CDR3 coding DNA: TGTGCCAGCAGTTACTCGAGTCAGGGTGAAGCTTTCTTT. The chain combines TRBV6-2 or TRBV6-3 with TRBJ1-1; TRBD1 is a possible D gene (5 bases). The V end was cut by 0 bases, the J end by 7 bases, with 9 bases between. CDR1 and CDR2 from the germline V gene are MNHEY and SVGEGT. CDR3 length: 13 residues.

CDR3 sequence (DNA): TGTGCCAGCAGTGCCAATTTTGAACTAGCGGGGGGGCCAGATACGCAGTATTTT. Its translation is CASSANFELAGGPDTQYF. The chain couples TRBV6-1 to TRBJ2-3; 13 bases are shared with TRBD2. V shed 4 bases, J shed 4 bases, and the junction held 11 bases outside the gene matches. This CDR3 contains 18 residues. The germline V gene encodes CDR1 MNHNS and CDR2 SASEGT.

V and J are TRBV15 and TRBJ1-4; D unclear. Germline V gives CDR1 LNHNV, CDR2 YYDKDF (reference sequence). The CDR3 is 14 amino acids. V lost 3 bases, J lost 4 bases, and 9 bases lay in between. DNA of the CDR3: TGTGCCACCAGCAGTCAGGCTTATAATGAAAAACTGTTTTTT. Translating gives CATSSQAYNEKLFF.